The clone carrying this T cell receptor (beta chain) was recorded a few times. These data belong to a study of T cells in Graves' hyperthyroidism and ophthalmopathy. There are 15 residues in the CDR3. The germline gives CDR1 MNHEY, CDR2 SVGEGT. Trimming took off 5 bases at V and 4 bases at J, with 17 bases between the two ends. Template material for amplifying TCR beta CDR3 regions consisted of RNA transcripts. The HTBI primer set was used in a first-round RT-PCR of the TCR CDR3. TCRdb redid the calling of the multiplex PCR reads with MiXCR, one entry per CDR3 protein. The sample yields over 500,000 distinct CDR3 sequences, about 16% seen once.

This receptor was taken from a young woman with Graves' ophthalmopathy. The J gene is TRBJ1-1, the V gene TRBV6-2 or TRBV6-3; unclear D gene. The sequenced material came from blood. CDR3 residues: CASSLPVVAGTEAFF. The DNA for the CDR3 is TGTGCCAGCAGTCTCCCTGTGGTGGCGGGCACTGAAGCTTTCTTT.